This T cell receptor beta chain was captured by sequencing in a study of patients and donors after allogeneic stem cell transplantation. In germline, CDR1 is DFQATT, CDR2 SNEGSKA (reference sequence). V lost 8 bases and J 4 bases, leaving 8 bases between the germline ends. The CDR3 covers 10 residues. TCRdb analysed the RT-PCR reads with MiXCR anew, one entry per CDR3 protein. The sample carries 25,000 or so distinct CDR3 sequences, under 30% recorded once. Sequencing was performed on blood, either unsorted or a sorted T cell fraction (not recorded which). This TCR derives from a human donor who was either an allogeneic HSCT recipient or a stem cell or donor lymphocyte infusion donor (not recorded which). It is not recorded whose cells these are; they may come from a transplant donor. The chain employs TRBV20-1 and TRBJ1-2; no clear D gene. This chain's CDR3 is CSPSPYGYTF. The DNA of the CDR3 is TGCAGTCCGAGCCCCTATGGCTACACCTTC.